Listed below are T cell receptor beta chains from one sample, sequenced in a study of cytomegalovirus exposure and HLA in healthy donors. The method was immunoSEQ multiplex PCR; TCRdb's version includes in-frame clones alone and lacks a portion of them. The data contain 160,000 or so clones, 78% of them singletons. The sample taken for sequencing was PBMCs. The receptor source for this set is a woman in her 40s in good health and CMV-seropositive. CDR3s include the opening cysteine and the closing phenylalanine or tryptophan. The order of the fields is CDR3 length, D gene, V gene, J gene, clone size, CDR3 DNA, CDR3 protein. D genes are given only for firm matches. Size values are once, few and many counts, or a class for expanded clones, and some rows have none.

>15|-|TRBV4-3|TRBJ1-2|once
TGCGCCAGCAGCCAAGGACCCGGCTTAGGGGCTGGCTACACCTTC
CASSQGPGLGAGYTF
>14|TRBD1|TRBV7-7|TRBJ1-3|once
TGTGCTAGCAGTCCAGGGGGCGTAGGAAACACCATATATTTT
CASSPGGVGNTIYF
>15|TRBD1|TRBV11-3|TRBJ1-1|-
TGTGCCAGCAGCTCAAACAGGGGGCGGAACACTGAAGCTTTCTTT
CASSSNRGRNTEAFF
>14|TRBD1|TRBV5-4|TRBJ2-5|-
TGTGCCAGCAGCCTTAGGGGGCCCCGAGAGACCCAGTACTTC
CASSLRGPRETQYF
>13|-|TRBV6-5|TRBJ1-2|-
TGTGCCAGCAGTTACGAGGAGGGGACGGGCTACACCTTC
CASSYEEGTGYTF
>14|-|TRBV28|TRBJ1-2|few
TGTGCCAGCCACCGGCGGGTGGCGGCATATGGCTACACCTTC
CASHRRVAAYGYTF
>13|TRBD2|TRBV6-4|TRBJ2-3|once
TGTGCCAGCAGTGGACTAGCGGGAGATACGCAGTATTTT
CASSGLAGDTQYF
>16|-|TRBV19|TRBJ2-7|-
TGTGCCAGTAGTATAGATCGCGGAGAAAACCGCTACGAGCAGTACTTC
CASSIDRGENRYEQYF
>14|-|TRBV15|TRBJ1-3|-
TGTGCCACCAGCAGAGAAGGGGCAGGAAACACCATATATTTT
CATSREGAGNTIYF
>12|-|TRBV28|TRBJ1-2|-
TGTGCCAGCAGTGAAAGGGGCCATGGCTACACCTTC
CASSERGHGYTF
>16|-|TRBV2|TRBJ2-2|-
TGTGCCAGCTCCAGGGATGCATACGCGAACACCGGGGAGCTGTTTTTT
CASSRDAYANTGELFF
>15|TRBD1|TRBV5-6|TRBJ1-6|-
TGTGCCAGCAGCCCGTGGGACAGGACTAATTCACCCCTCCACTTT
CASSPWDRTNSPLHF
>15|-|TRBV12-5|TRBJ2-7|-
TGTGCTAGTGGTTTGGCGGTAGCAGGGTCCCACGAGCAGTACTTC
CASGLAVAGSHEQYF
>15|TRBD2|TRBV5-1|TRBJ2-1|-
TGCGCCAGCGGGCCGGGACTAGGGTCCTACAATGAGCAGTTCTTC
CASGPGLGSYNEQFF
>16|TRBD2|TRBV19|TRBJ2-4|few
TGTGCCAGTAGAAGGGGATCGGGGGGGCCCGGAAACAGTCAGTACTTC
CASRRGSGGPGNSQYF